The clone carrying this T cell receptor (beta chain) was counted between two and nine times. The target antigen is unknown. In the PCR, 60 Vbeta and 13 Jbeta primers were used. Assay used: immunoSEQ multiplex PCR; TCRdb lists only in-frame clones, some missing. The table includes more than 150,000 clones, 65% to 85% detected once. These data belong to a study of cytomegalovirus exposure and HLA in healthy donors. Study-wide results and limits: A later analysis linked a missense DCLRE1C variant to TCR beta V- and J-gene trimming. The authors listed about 170 TCR beta chains as cytomegalovirus-associated. In a later analysis, an Asian-associated ancestry cluster reportedly showed fewer N-insertions than the approximately 700-donor mean.

Trimming removed 6 bases from V and 0 bases from J, with 15 bases in between. The CDR3 is 15 amino acids. The germline gives CDR1 MNHEY, CDR2 SVGAGI. The specimen sequenced was PBMCs. This TCR was recovered from a girl between 10 and 17 years old in good health and CMV-seropositive. The V call is TRBV6-5, the J call TRBJ2-7, with a possible D match to TRBD1 (6 bases). The CDR3 DNA follows: TGTGCCAGCAGCCCAGGACAGCCCTACTCCTACGAGCAGTACTTC. Its protein product is CASSPGQPYSYEQYF.